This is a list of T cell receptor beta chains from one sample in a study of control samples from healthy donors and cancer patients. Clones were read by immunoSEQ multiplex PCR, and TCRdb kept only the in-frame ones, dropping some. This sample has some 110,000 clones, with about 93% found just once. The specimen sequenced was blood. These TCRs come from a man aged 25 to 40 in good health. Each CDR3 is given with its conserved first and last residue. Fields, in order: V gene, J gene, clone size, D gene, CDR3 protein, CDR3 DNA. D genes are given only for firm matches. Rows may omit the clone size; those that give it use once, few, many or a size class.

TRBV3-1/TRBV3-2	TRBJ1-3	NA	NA	CASSQPLTGNTIYF	TGTGCCAGCAGCCAACCCTTAACTGGAAACACCATATATTTT
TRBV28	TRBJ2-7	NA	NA	CASPPYEAGGADEQYF	TGTGCCAGCCCCCCATATGAGGCGGGCGGGGCCGACGAGCAGTACTTC
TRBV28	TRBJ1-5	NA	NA	CASSFSQPQHF	TGTGCCAGCAGTTTTAGTCAGCCCCAGCATTTT
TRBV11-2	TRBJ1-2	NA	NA	CASSLDPILQSYGYTF	TGTGCCAGCAGCTTAGACCCTATACTACAGAGCTATGGCTACACCTTC
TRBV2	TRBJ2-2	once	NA	CASSTGPSGAGELFF	TGTGCCAGCAGTACAGGACCCTCGGGAGCCGGGGAGCTGTTTTTT
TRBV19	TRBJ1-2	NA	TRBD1	CASSMNGDRGNYGYTF	TGTGCCAGTAGTATGAATGGGGACAGGGGGAACTATGGCTACACCTTC
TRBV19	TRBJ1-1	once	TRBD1	CASIQGGDTEAFF	TGTGCCAGTATACAGGGGGGGGACACTGAAGCTTTCTTT
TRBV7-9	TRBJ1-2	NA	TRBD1	CASSLGTGSGYTF	TGTGCCAGCAGCTTAGGGACAGGGAGTGGCTACACCTTC
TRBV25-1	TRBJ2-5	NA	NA	CASSEQEGGLETQYF	TGTGCCAGCAGTGAACAGGAAGGGGGGCTAGAGACCCAGTACTTC
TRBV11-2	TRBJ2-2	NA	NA	CASSLTSWGTGELFF	TGTGCCAGCAGCTTGACGTCGTGGGGCACCGGGGAGCTGTTTTTT
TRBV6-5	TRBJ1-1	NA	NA	CASSYSNPRDSEAFF	TGTGCCAGCAGTTACTCGAATCCGCGTGACAGTGAAGCTTTCTTT
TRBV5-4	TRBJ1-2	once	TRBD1	CASTPGGTGGKGYTF	TGTGCCAGCACCCCGGGAGGGACAGGTGGAAAGGGCTACACCTTC
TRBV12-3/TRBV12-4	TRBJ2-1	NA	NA	CASIREDEQFF	TGTGCCAGCATCAGGGAAGATGAGCAGTTCTTC
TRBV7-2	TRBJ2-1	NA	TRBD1	CASSLGQGVRNEQFF	TGTGCCAGCAGCCTGGGGCAGGGGGTAAGAAATGAGCAGTTCTTC
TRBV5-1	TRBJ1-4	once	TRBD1	CASSSGQARNEKLFF	TGCGCCAGCAGCTCTGGACAGGCTCGAAATGAAAAACTGTTTTTT
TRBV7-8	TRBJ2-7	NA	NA	CASSLVSYEQYF	TGTGCCAGCAGCTTAGTGAGCTACGAGCAGTACTTC
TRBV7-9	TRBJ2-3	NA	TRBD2	CASSLGTSRSTDTQYF	TGTGCCAGCAGCTTAGGGACTAGCCGGAGCACAGATACGCAGTATTTT
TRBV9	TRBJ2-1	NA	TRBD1	CASSGKSRGPNEQFF	TGTGCCAGCAGCGGAAAAAGCAGGGGGCCCAATGAGCAGTTCTTC
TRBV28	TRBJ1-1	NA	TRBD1	CASSSSDRGKSGSEAFF	TGTGCCAGCAGTTCATCGGACAGGGGAAAGTCGGGGTCTGAAGCTTTCTTT
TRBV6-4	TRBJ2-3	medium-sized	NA	CASSERGTDTQYF	TGTGCCAGCAGTGAGAGGGGGACAGATACGCAGTATTTT
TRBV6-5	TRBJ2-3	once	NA	CASSPDTDTQYF	TGTGCCAGCAGTCCGGACACAGATACGCAGTATTTT
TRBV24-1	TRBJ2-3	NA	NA	CATSDRLTTDTQYF	TGTGCCACCAGTGATAGGCTTACCACAGATACGCAGTATTTT
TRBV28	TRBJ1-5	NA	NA	CASSQGSNQPQHF	TGTGCCAGCAGTCAGGGAAGCAATCAGCCCCAGCATTTT
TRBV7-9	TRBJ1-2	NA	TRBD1	CASSLGTGGRGYTF	TGTGCCAGCAGCTTAGGGACAGGGGGAAGGGGCTACACCTTC
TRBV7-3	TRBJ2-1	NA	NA	CASSPEGNEQFF	TGTGCCAGCAGCCCCGAGGGGAATGAGCAGTTCTTC
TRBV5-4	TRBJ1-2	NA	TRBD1	CASSLDRGAFNYGYTF	TGTGCCAGCAGCTTAGACAGGGGGGCCTTTAACTATGGCTACACCTTC
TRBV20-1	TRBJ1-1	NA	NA	CSARGRGAFF	TGCAGTGCTAGAGGAAGAGGAGCTTTCTTT
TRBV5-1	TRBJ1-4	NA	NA	CASSLGASRPEKLFF	TGCGCCAGCAGCTTGGGGGCCAGCAGACCTGAAAAACTGTTTTTT
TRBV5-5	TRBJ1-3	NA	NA	CASSSGVALGGNTIYF	TGTGCCAGCAGCTCGGGAGTCGCGCTCGGGGGAAACACCATATATTTT
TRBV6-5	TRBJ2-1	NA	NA	CASSYPSNEQFF	TGTGCCAGCAGTTACCCCTCGAATGAGCAGTTCTTC
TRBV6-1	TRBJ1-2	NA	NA	CASSENRVFYTF	TGTGCCAGCAGTGAAAACAGGGTTTTCTACACCTTC
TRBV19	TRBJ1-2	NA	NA	CASSMGIGRLPYGYTF	TGTGCCAGTAGTATGGGGATCGGACGGCTACCCTATGGCTACACCTTC
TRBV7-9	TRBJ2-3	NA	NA	CASSHGRAEYTDTQYF	TGTGCCAGCAGCCACGGGCGCGCGGAATACACAGATACGCAGTATTTT
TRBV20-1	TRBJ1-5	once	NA	CSASRVDQPQHF	TGCAGTGCTAGTAGAGTCGATCAGCCCCAGCATTTT
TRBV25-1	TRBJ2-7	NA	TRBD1	CASSEVGVGQGAYEQYF	TGTGCCAGCAGTGAGGTCGGGGTTGGACAGGGGGCCTACGAGCAGTACTTC
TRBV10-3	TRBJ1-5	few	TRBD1	CATKGAGGHQPQHF	TGTGCCACAAAGGGGGCGGGGGGCCATCAGCCCCAGCATTTT
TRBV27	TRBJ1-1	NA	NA	CASSLATGTEAFF	TGTGCCAGCAGTTTAGCGACCGGCACTGAAGCTTTCTTT
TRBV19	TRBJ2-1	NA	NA	CASSILGTFSYNEQFF	TGTGCCAGTAGTATCCTTGGGACCTTCTCCTACAATGAGCAGTTCTTC
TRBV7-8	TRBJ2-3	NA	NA	CASSLDRDFYGDTQYF	TGTGCCAGCAGCCTTGACCGGGACTTTTATGGAGATACGCAGTATTTT
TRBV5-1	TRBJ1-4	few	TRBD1	CASSFTGDEKLFF	TGCGCCAGCAGCTTTACAGGGGATGAAAAACTGTTTTTT
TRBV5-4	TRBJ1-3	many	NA	CASSPAGIPGGNTIYF	TGTGCCAGCAGCCCAGCGGGGATTCCTGGAGGAAACACCATATATTTT
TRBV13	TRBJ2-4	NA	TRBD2	CASSLGTSGLAKNIQYF	TGTGCCAGCAGCCTAGGGACTAGCGGCCTAGCCAAAAACATTCAGTACTTC
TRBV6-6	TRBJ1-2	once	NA	CASSPSGQVGYTF	TGTGCCAGCAGTCCCTCGGGGCAGGTCGGCTACACCTTC
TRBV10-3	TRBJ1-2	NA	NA	CATLPQIHYGYTF	TGTGCCACCTTACCCCAGATACACTATGGCTACACCTTC
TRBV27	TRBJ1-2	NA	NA	CASSRQPGQVLGYTF	TGTGCCAGCAGTCGTCAACCGGGACAAGTGCTCGGCTACACCTTC
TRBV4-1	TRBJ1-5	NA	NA	CASSQDGPGLGQPQHF	TGCGCCAGCAGCCAAGATGGGCCAGGTCTCGGTCAGCCCCAGCATTTT
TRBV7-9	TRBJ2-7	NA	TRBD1	CASSLAPRDRGGEQYF	TGTGCCAGCAGCTTAGCCCCCCGGGACAGGGGAGGTGAGCAGTACTTC
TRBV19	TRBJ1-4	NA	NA	CASRTEQIEKLFF	TGTGCCAGTAGGACGGAACAGATCGAAAAACTGTTTTTT
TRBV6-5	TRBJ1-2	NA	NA	CASSEAGNNYGYTF	TGTGCCAGCAGCGAGGCAGGGAATAACTATGGCTACACCTTC
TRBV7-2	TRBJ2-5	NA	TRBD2	CASSSRWAGGMKTQYF	TGTGCCAGCAGCTCGAGATGGGCGGGGGGGATGAAGACCCAGTACTTC
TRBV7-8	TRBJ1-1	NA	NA	CASSLGPWNTEAFF	TGTGCCAGCAGCCTTGGACCGTGGAACACTGAAGCTTTCTTT
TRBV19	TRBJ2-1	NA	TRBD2	CASSEGASGGVSTYNEQFF	TGTGCCAGTAGCGAAGGGGCTAGCGGGGGGGTATCGACCTACAATGAGCAGTTCTTC
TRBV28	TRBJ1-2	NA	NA	CASSLVVYYGYTF	TGTGCCAGCAGTTTAGTCGTGTACTATGGCTACACCTTC
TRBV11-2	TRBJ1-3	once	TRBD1	CASRPGQAFSSGNTIYF	TGTGCCAGCAGACCGGGACAGGCCTTTTCCTCTGGAAACACCATATATTTT
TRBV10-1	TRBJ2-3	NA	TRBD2	CASSESTSGVSTDTQYF	TGCGCCAGCAGTGAGTCGACTAGCGGGGTTAGCACAGATACGCAGTATTTT
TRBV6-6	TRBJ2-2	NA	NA	CASSLGVTGELFF	TGTGCCAGCAGCCTGGGGGTTACCGGGGAGCTGTTTTTT
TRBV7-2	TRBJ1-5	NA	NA	CASSSPGDYSNQPQHF	TGTGCCAGCAGCTCACCAGGGGATTATAGCAATCAGCCCCAGCATTTT
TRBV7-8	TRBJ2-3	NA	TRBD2	CASSSLLLAGAVDTQYF	TGTGCCAGCAGCTCCCTGCTACTAGCGGGGGCAGTAGATACGCAGTATTTT
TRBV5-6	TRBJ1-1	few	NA	CASSLGQYYTEAFF	TGTGCCAGCAGCTTGGGCCAGTATTACACTGAAGCTTTCTTT